Listed here are 16 T cell receptor beta chains from one sample, sequenced in a study of early T cells in non-severe SARS-CoV-2 infection. TCRdb fed the 5' RACE reads into MiXCR, producing one record per CDR3 protein. The sample has more than 70,000 distinct CDR3 sequences; around 11% are singletons. Material: whole blood, obtained at baseline. The source of these receptors is an adult who was a healthcare worker with PCR-confirmed SARS-CoV-2 infection or an uninfected control (not recorded which).

This clonotype was observed a few times. This chain connects TRBV27 to TRBJ2-7, with D perhaps assigned TRBD1 or TRBD2 (5 bases each). Per germline, CDR1 MNHEY and CDR2 SMNVEV (reference sequence). The CDR3 sequence is 16 residues long. V dropped 2 bases and J dropped 0 bases, with 14 bases sitting between them. The CDR3 DNA reads as TGTGCCAGCAGTTTACGAGAGCCGGGGCGCTCCTACGAGCAGTACTTC. It yields the protein CASSLREPGRSYEQYF.

In this sample, this clonotype turned up once. Possible read error: a much larger clone is one base away. This chain links TRBV7-2 with TRBJ2-1; TRBD2 aligns across 12 bases. The CDR3 is 16 amino acids. In germline, CDR1 is SGHTA, CDR2 FQGNSA. With V trimmed by 4 bases and J by 6 bases, 7 bases remained unmatched. CDR3 sequence (DNA): TGTGCCAGCAGCTCGGAGGGACTAGCGGGCCCCAATGAGCAGTTCTTC. Protein product: CASSSEGLAGPNEQFF.

This clonotype was observed a few times. This chain links TRBV20-1 with TRBJ2-5; 7 bases match TRBD1. The J segment lost 4 bases and the V segment lost 2 bases, leaving 7 bases of the junction unmatched. Germline values: CDR1 DFQATT, CDR2 SNEGSKA (reference sequence). The CDR3 runs to 14 residues. The CDR3 nucleotides read TGCAGTGCTAGACTCCAGGGACAGATAGAGACCCAGTACTTC. This encodes CSARLQGQIETQYF.

The chain combines TRBV28 with TRBJ2-7, with TRBD2 identical over 12 bases. The ends lost 2 bases at V and 3 bases at J; junction bases unmatched: 5. This CDR3 spans 16 amino acids. Germline CDR1 reads MDHEN; CDR2 reads SYDVKM. The CDR3, as DNA: TGTGCCAGCAGTTTACTAGCGGGGGGGCTGGGCTACGAGCAGTACTTC. Translating gives CASSLLAGGLGYEQYF.

This chain uses TRBV25-1 with TRBJ1-2; D uncertain. Trimming stripped 1 base from V and 4 bases from J, with 4 bases between. From germline, CDR1 is MGHDK and CDR2 SYGVNS. This CDR3 is 12 amino acids long. CDR3: CASSEFGYGYTF. In DNA form, the CDR3 reads TGTGCCAGCAGTGAATTTGGCTATGGCTACACCTTC.

The genes are TRBV5-8 and TRBJ1-5, with D maybe TRBD1 (6 bases). Germline V gene data show CDR1 as SGHTS and CDR2 as YDEGEE. The CDR3 runs 14 residues. V was cut by 3 bases and J by 2 bases, with 9 bases left in between. The CDR3 region has the DNA TGTGCCAGCAGCTCAGGGGAGCGCAATCAGCCCCAGCATTTT. Protein product: CASSSGERNQPQHF.

This clonotype was seen repeatedly, ten times or more. The chain is built from TRBV29-1 and TRBJ2-3; D not resolved. This CDR3 spans 11 amino acids. Trimming left V 5 bases short and J 3 bases short, with 6 bases between. Germline assignment: CDR1 SQVTM and CDR2 ANQGSEA. DNA of the CDR3: TGCAGCGTTATCAGAACAGATACGCAGTATTTT. Encoded protein: CSVIRTDTQYF.

This clonotype was observed a handful of times. This chain connects TRBV11-2 to TRBJ1-1; D possibly corresponds to TRBD1 (5 bases). Germline CDR1 is SGHAT and CDR2 is FQNNGV. V gave up 3 bases and J gave up 3 bases, with 17 bases separating them. CDR3 length: 16 residues. In nucleotides, the CDR3 is TGTGCCAGCAGCTTGGCCGGACATGGGAAGGACACTGAAGCTTTCTTT. It is translated as CASSLAGHGKDTEAFF.

The V gene is TRBV20-1, the J gene TRBJ2-1, with 8 bases lining up with TRBD2. V lost 3 bases and J lost 4; bases outside the gene matches: 5. The CDR3 is 14 amino acids. CDR1 DFQATT and CDR2 SNEGSKA come from the germline V gene (reference sequence). The DNA for the CDR3 is TGCAGTGCTAGTAGGAGCGGGGGATACAATGAGCAGTTCTTC. Encoded protein: CSASRSGGYNEQFF.

The sample holds many counts of this clonotype. The rearrangement joins TRBV7-2 to TRBJ2-4; 8 bases are a match to TRBD1. The trim removed 3 bases at V and 6 bases at J, leaving 13 bases unmatched. This CDR3 is built from 17 residues. Germline V lookup: CDR1 SGHTA, CDR2 FQGNSA. The CDR3 bases are TGTGCCAGCAGCTTTTCACAGGGGGGCGAGTTAGGAAACATTCAGTACTTC. This translates into CASSFSQGGELGNIQYF.

The gene calls are TRBV28 and TRBJ2-6; no firm D call. This CDR3 contains 14 residues. V lost 5 bases to trimming and J lost 4 bases, with 9 bases between them. Germline V CDR1 and CDR2: MDHEN, SYDVKM. As DNA, the CDR3 is TGTGCCAGCAGTGAATTCTCGGGGGCCAACGTCCTGACTTTC. This codes for CASSEFSGANVLTF.

In DNA, the CDR3 is TGTGCCAGCAGCTTGGTCCAGGCAACTAATGAAAAACTGTTTTTT. It translates to CASSLVQATNEKLFF. This chain connects TRBV5-8 to TRBJ1-4, with unresolved D. Germline CDR1 is SGHTS and CDR2 is YDEGEE. Trimming shortened V by 0 bases and J by 0 bases, and 6 bases separated the two germline ends. The CDR3 contains 15 residues.

This clonotype came up many times. The chain recombines TRBV3-1 with TRBJ1-2; no firm D call. Germline assignment: CDR1 LGHDT and CDR2 YNNKEL (reference sequence). CDR3 length: 16 amino acids. V was clipped by 0 bases and J by 4 bases, with 15 bases between them. In DNA form, the CDR3 reads TGTGCCAGCAGCCAAGATATGGGAAGCCCTACCTATGGCTACACCTTC. It encodes CASSQDMGSPTYGYTF.

At least ten counts were recorded for this clonotype. The chain is built from TRBV6-5 and TRBJ2-3, with 7 bases aligning to TRBD1. The V segment lost 2 bases and the J segment 3 bases; nucleotides outside the gene matches: 8. The CDR3 consists of 16 residues. Germline V gene data show CDR1 as MNHEY and CDR2 as SVGAGI. DNA for the CDR3: TGTGCCAGCAGTTACAGCCTGAACAGGGGAACAGATACGCAGTATTTT. It specifies CASSYSLNRGTDTQYF.

Note on this clonotype: An end of the junction differs from the germline gene, which may be a read error. This chain connects TRBV20-1 to TRBJ1-3; 7 bases are shared with TRBD1. Per the germline V gene, CDR1 is DFQATT and CDR2 is SNEGSKA (reference sequence). CDR3 length equals 14 residues. The CDR3 nucleotides are TGCAGTGCTCGAGAAGGGACAGCTGGAAACACCATATATTTT. Its translation is CSAREGTAGNTIYF.

This clonotype was detected a few times. V gene TRBV5-1 combines with J gene TRBJ2-2, with 9 bases matching TRBD1. The trim removed 4 bases at V and 7 bases at J, leaving 11 bases unmatched. Looked up from germline, CDR1 is SGHRS and CDR2 is YFSETQ. The CDR3 runs 16 residues. In nucleotides, the CDR3 is TGCGCCAGCAGCGACAAGGGACAGGGTATTATCGGGGAGCTGTTTTTT. This encodes CASSDKGQGIIGELFF.